This is a list of T cell receptor beta chains from one sample in a study of beta chain features in type 1 diabetes. The method was immunoSEQ multiplex PCR; TCRdb's version includes in-frame clones alone and lacks a portion of them. The table shows almost 350,000 clones, with approximately 8.2% occurring only once. Sample: central memory CD4+ T cells from blood. These receptors were taken from a woman aged 18-29 years in good health. The conserved cysteine and the conserved F or W are not part of the CDR3 here.

v_call: TRBV4-2
cdr3_aa: ASSQDLSGDTQY

v_call: TRBV15
cdr3_aa: ATLLAGSDTQY

v_call: TRBV11-2
cdr3_aa: ASSRDREETQY

v_call: TRBV18
cdr3_aa: ASSPKTGGVETQY

v_call: TRBV7-2
cdr3_aa: ASSYSPSVSTDTQY

v_call: TRBV6-6
cdr3_aa: ASSISGNPYNEQF

v_call: TRBV7-2
cdr3_aa: ASSLTGRYEQY

v_call: TRBV7-8
cdr3_aa: ASSVRTDTQY

v_call: TRBV10-2
cdr3_aa: ASSELGGETQY

v_call: TRBV4-2
cdr3_aa: ASSQDLKVDTQY

v_call: TRBV2
cdr3_aa: ASRLGVGELF

v_call: TRBV5-6
cdr3_aa: ASSRDSGTGYNEQF

v_call: TRBV21-1
cdr3_aa: ASSIKRIRRGKNIQY

v_call: TRBV7-2
cdr3_aa: ASSPRDGGTQY

v_call: TRBV19
cdr3_aa: ASSIELWDRGPGANVLT

v_call: TRBV7-2
cdr3_aa: ASSLGRETQY

v_call: TRBV7-2
cdr3_aa: ASSSSGNRNEQF

v_call: TRBV6-1
cdr3_aa: ASSEWWENTGELF

v_call: TRBV5-1
cdr3_aa: ASSLHTNLAKNIQY

v_call: TRBV5-5
cdr3_aa: ASRQVQETQY

v_call: TRBV19
cdr3_aa: ASRGTGAAETQY

v_call: TRBV7-9
cdr3_aa: ASTARRQSSYNEQF